The 4 T cell receptor beta chains below all came from one sample that was sequenced in a study of T cells in Graves' hyperthyroidism and ophthalmopathy. Amplification yielded TCR beta CDR3 regions, with RNA transcripts as the source. Researchers ran a first-round RT-PCR on the TCR CDR3 using the HTBI primer set. TCRdb re-called the multiplex PCR reads through MiXCR, storing one row per CDR3 protein. The sample lists fewer than 800,000 distinct CDR3 sequences, less than 20% occurring once. The material sequenced was blood. These receptors all stem from a man aged 18-30 years with Graves' hyperthyroidism.

This clonotype was counted at least ten times. The gene calls are TRBV6-2 or TRBV6-3 and TRBJ2-7, with D possibly matching TRBD1 (5 bases). CDR3 length equals 14 residues. V lost 2 bases to trimming and J lost 6 bases, with 14 bases between them. Germline V gene data show CDR1 as MNHEY and CDR2 as SVGEGT. CDR3 coding DNA: TGTGCCAGCAGTTACGCTTTCGAAGGGGTCGAGCAGTACTTC. Translating gives CASSYAFEGVEQYF.

The rearrangement links TRBV6-5 to TRBJ1-2; tentatively, D is TRBD1 (5 bases). The CDR3 is made up of 13 amino acids. Germline CDR1 MNHEY, CDR2 SVGAGI. Between the trimmed V and J ends, which lost 2 bases and 4 bases, there was a span of 8 bases. The CDR3 is CASSYAGIYGYTF. The DNA for the CDR3 is TGTGCCAGCAGTTACGCAGGGATCTATGGCTACACCTTC.

This clonotype came up many times. The CDR3 region has the DNA TGTGCCAGCAGTAGCGGGAAGGCCGAGCAGTACTTC. Its translation: CASSSGKAEQYF. This sequence joins TRBV12-3 or TRBV12-4 and TRBJ2-7; 7 bases line up with TRBD2. This CDR3 region has 12 residues. With 5 bases clipped from V and 6 bases from J, the junction kept 4 bases outside the gene matches.

The chain joins TRBV7-9 to TRBJ1-1, with TRBD1 matching over 7 bases. Per the germline V gene, CDR1 is SEHNR and CDR2 is FQNEAQ (reference sequence). The V and J ends lost 5 bases and 1 base, in that order; junction bases with no gene match: 7. The CDR3 runs to 15 residues. CDR3 sequence (DNA): TGTGCCAGCAGCAGACCTACAGGGGCGAACACTGAAGCTTTCTTT. This sequence encodes CASSRPTGANTEAFF.